This TCR beta chain was identified in a study of tumor-infiltrating lymphocytes in primary liver carcinoma. Findings and caveats of the study: There were only about 8-24% of top clones found in all five tumor regions.

TCR beta cDNA was made from 500 ng total RNA with a constant-region primer. The TCR beta library was amplified through three nested multiplex PCR rounds in a modified ARM-PCR procedure. TCRdb re-analysed the multiplex PCR reads in MiXCR, keeping a single row per CDR3 protein. The table lists around 190,000 distinct CDR3 sequences, 70% to 90% of them singletons, with around a sixth in the top ten. With respect to this clonotype: Its antigen is as yet unknown.

Joint extraction of RNA and DNA used 20-30 mg of bulk tissue that was unsorted. The sequencing input was tumor tissue from primary liver carcinoma. This clonotype was sampled from a man aged 40-55 years with primary liver carcinoma and hepatitis B virus infection.

Here the CDR3 reads CASSPDRKNTKAFF. The CDR3 nucleotides read TGCGCCAGCAGCCCCGACAGAAAAAACACTAAAGCTTTCTTT. The V gene is TRBV1, the J gene TRBJ1-1; the listed D gene, TRBD1, was not tested against the DNA. TRBV1 is a pseudogene segment. The CDR3 has 14 amino acids.